This T cell receptor (beta chain) is drawn from a study of CD8+ T cells in alopecia areata. Study-wide background: Severity was scored as percentage of affected scalp area in treated patients.

Extracted RNA was reverse transcribed into cDNA, the sequencing template. TCRdb's table, derived via immunoSEQ multiplex PCR, lists solely in-frame clones and lacks some. The sample has fewer than 250,000 clones, 64% seen once. Treatment specified: oral pan-JAK inhibitor, 5-10 mg twice daily. Collection of lesional scalp punch biopsies and peripheral blood was performed in alopecia areata patients. In germline, CDR1 is SNHLY, CDR2 FYNNEI. V was cut by 5 bases and J by 2 bases, with 10 bases left in between. The CDR3 loop spans 15 amino acids. This clone turned up a few times. The specimen was CD4+ T cells sorted from blood, collected at week 4, from a patient treated with tofacitinib. This sequence was found in a human donor with alopecia areata. J is TRBJ2-6 and V is TRBV2, with D hard to call. CDR3: CASSFGRAGANVLTF. For the CDR3, the DNA is TGTGCCAGCAGTTTTGGACGGGCTGGGGCCAACGTCCTGACTTTC.